This entry lists 2 T cell receptor beta chains sequenced from one sample in a study of control samples from healthy donors and cancer patients (dated by TCRdb to 2019 to 2021). Libraries were constructed by the immunoSEQ multiplex PCR assay. TCRdb limited this immuneACCESS table to in-frame rearrangements with V and J called. A share of clones is missing; checked studies link under half to unresolved V genes, and the rest is unexplained. This sample comprises tens of thousands of clones, about 88% of them detected only once. The ten largest make up roughly 7% of the sample. Sequencing was performed on blood. These receptor sequences come from a man between 50 and 59 years old in good health.

The gene calls are TRBV25-1 and TRBJ1-2; 7 nucleotides agree with TRBD1. The junction had 8 bases not matched to a gene; V was cut back by 0 bases and J by 7 bases. CDR1 and CDR2 from the germline V gene are MGHDK and SYGVNS. CDR3 size: 15 residues. The CDR3 sequence is CASSEYRGQGGGYTF. For the CDR3, the DNA is TGTGCCAGCAGTGAATATAGGGGGCAAGGTGGTGGCTACACCTTC.

The rearrangement links TRBV7-6 to TRBJ1-6, with a possible D match to TRBD1 (5 bases). The V gene's germline CDR1 is SGHVS and CDR2 FNYEAQ. CDR3 length: 16 residues. V lost 5 bases, J lost 3 bases, and 14 bases lay in between. CDR3 residues: CASSLGDRYYNSPLHF. As DNA, the CDR3 is TGTGCCAGCAGCCTTGGAGACAGATACTATAATTCACCCCTCCACTTT. Using reference TRBV7-6 and TRBJ1-6 for the parts outside the CDR3, the full variable domain is GAGVSQSPRYKVTKRGQDVALRCDPISGHVSLYWYRQALGQGPEFLTYFNYEAQQDKSGLPNDRFSAERPEGSISTLTIQRTEQRDSAMYRCASSLGDRYYNSPLHFGNGTRLTVT.